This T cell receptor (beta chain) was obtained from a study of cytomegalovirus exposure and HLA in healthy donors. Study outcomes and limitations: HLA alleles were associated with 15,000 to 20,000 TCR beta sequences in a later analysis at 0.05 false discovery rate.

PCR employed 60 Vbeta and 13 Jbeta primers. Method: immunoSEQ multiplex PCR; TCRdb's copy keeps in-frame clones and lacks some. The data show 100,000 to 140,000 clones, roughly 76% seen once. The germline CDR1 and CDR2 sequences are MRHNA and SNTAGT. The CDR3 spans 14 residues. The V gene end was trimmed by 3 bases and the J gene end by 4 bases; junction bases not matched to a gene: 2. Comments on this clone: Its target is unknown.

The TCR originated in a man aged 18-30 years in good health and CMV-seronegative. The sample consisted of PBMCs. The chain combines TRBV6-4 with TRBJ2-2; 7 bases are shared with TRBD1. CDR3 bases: TGTGCCAGCAGTGAACAGGGGCCCACCGGGGAGCTGTTTTTT. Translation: CASSEQGPTGELFF.